The 4 T cell receptor beta chains reported below all come from one sample, sequenced in a study of identical twins. In TCRdb, the 5' RACE reads were re-called with MiXCR into one record per CDR3 protein. The sample comprises 460,000 or so distinct CDR3 sequences, 14% of which are singletons, and about 0.52% rests with the top ten. This same sample was also taken into another study, of yellow fever vaccine responses in identical twins.

The sequenced sample was CD4+ T cells sorted from blood. The receptor source for this set is a woman between 18 and 29 years old in good health.

The V and J genes are TRBV20-1 and TRBJ2-2; D call uncertain. Trimming stripped 6 bases from V and 6 bases from J, with 11 bases between. The CDR3 sequence is 12 residues long. The germline V gene has CDR1 DFQATT and CDR2 SNEGSKA (reference sequence). CDR3 protein: CSAPTFPGELFF. CDR3 in DNA: TGCAGTGCCCCCACCTTCCCCGGGGAGCTGTTTTTT.

The chain couples TRBV30 to TRBJ1-2, with 8 nucleotides matching TRBD1. With 0 bases clipped from V and 6 bases from J, the junction kept 9 bases outside the gene matches. The CDR3 consists of 15 residues. CDR1 is GTSNPN, CDR2 SVGIG, per germline (reference sequence). The CDR3 DNA is TGTGCCTGGAGTGTACTACGGACAGGGTCACATGGCTACACCTTC. This sequence encodes CAWSVLRTGSHGYTF. Using reference TRBV30 and TRBJ1-2 for the parts outside the CDR3, the full variable domain is SQTIHQWPATLVQPVGSPLSLECTVEGTSNPNLYWYRQAAGRGLQLLFYSVGIGQISSEVPQNLSASRPQDRQFILSSKKLLLSDSGFYLCAWSVLRTGSHGYTFGSGTRLTVV.

This clonotype showed up just a few times. V usage is TRBV7-9 and J usage is TRBJ2-3; 10 positions match TRBD2. Looked up from germline, CDR1 is SEHNR and CDR2 is FQNEAQ (reference sequence). V lost 3 bases to trimming and J lost 3 bases; unmatched junction nucleotides: 3. The CDR3 consists of 15 residues. In DNA, the CDR3 is TGTGCCAGCAGCTTCGCTAGCGGGGGTACAGATACGCAGTATTTT. Its translation: CASSFASGGTDTQYF.

This clonotype was observed a handful of times. The chain uses TRBV7-2 and TRBJ2-5, with 10 positions matching TRBD2. Trimming cost V 7 bases and J 4 bases; bases outside gene matches: 12. This CDR3 has 16 amino acids. CDR1 and CDR2 (germline): SGHTA, FQGNSA. The CDR3 nucleotides are TGTGCCAGCATTTCTTCCGTAGCGGGGGGAGTAGAGACCCAGTACTTC. This gives the protein CASISSVAGGVETQYF.